Sequencing of this T cell receptor (beta chain) was carried out in a study of T cell clonality in common variable immunodeficiency. The assay was immunoSEQ multiplex PCR, and TCRdb's table has in-frame clones only and misses some. This sample comprises 40,000 to 65,000 clones, none seen once only. In this sample, this clone turned up many times. The target antigen is unknown. The CDR3 goes on 3 residues after the read ends, and that part is filled in from the germline J gene. The CDR3 consists of 15 residues. From germline, CDR1 is SGHVS and CDR2 FQNEAQ. V shed 6 bases and J 4 bases; nucleotides not matched to a gene: 7. Overall study results and limits: Compared with controls, CVID subjects had fewer shared TCRbeta clones.

The receptor comes from a person aged 18 to 70 in good health. The chain is built from TRBV7-8 and TRBJ2-7; TRBD1 agrees at 12 bases. Sequencing was carried out using peripheral blood mononuclear cells. The chain's CDR3 is CASSSQGQGAYEQYF. CDR3 bases read: TGTGCCAGCAGTTCTCAGGGACAGGGGGCTTACGAG.